The 20 T cell receptor beta chains listed next were all sequenced from one sample in a study of cytomegalovirus exposure and HLA in healthy donors. Libraries were prepared by immunoSEQ multiplex PCR; TCRdb keeps only in-frame clonotypes and omits some of them. The data show approximately 70,000 clones, with 94% seen just once and 0.9% to 1.2% held by the top ten. Sequenced input: PBMCs. All receptors derive from a young woman in good health and CMV-seronegative.

The chain links TRBV23-1 to TRBJ2-3, with D tentatively TRBD1 (7 bases). TRBV23-1 is noted as an ORF with a role that remains uncertain. The V and J ends lost 2 bases and 0 bases respectively, with 24 bases between them. The CDR3 loop spans 20 amino acids. CDR3 coding DNA: TGCGCCAGCAGTCAACTCGCAGGGGGTAGCGGTGCTTCTAGCACAGATACGCAGTATTTT. Its protein product is CASSQLAGGSGASSTDTQYF.

This clone occurred once. This chain connects TRBV30 to TRBJ1-1; 7 bases map to TRBD1. V gave up 3 bases and J gave up 2 bases; unmatched junction bases: 3. The CDR3 has 13 amino acids. Germline assignment: CDR1 GTSNPN and CDR2 SVGIG (reference sequence). The CDR3 loop reads CAWSRQGNTEAFF. CDR3 nucleotide sequence: TGTGCCTGGAGCCGACAGGGAAACACTGAAGCTTTCTTT.

The genes are TRBV19 and TRBJ1-1; D unclear. Germline CDR1 LNHDA, CDR2 SQIVND (reference sequence). The CDR3 totals 13 residues. V shed 2 bases and J shed 0 bases, with 4 bases lying between them. Written as DNA, the CDR3 is TGTGCCAGTAGTATATTTATGAACACTGAAGCTTTCTTT. As protein: CASSIFMNTEAFF.

V usage is TRBV11-2 and J usage is TRBJ2-1; no firm D call. The V gene's germline CDR1 is SGHAT and CDR2 FQNNGV. This CDR3 comprises 14 residues. V gave up 4 bases and J gave up 6 bases, with 13 bases separating them. CDR3: CASSSGLDSNEQFF. The CDR3 nucleotides are TGTGCCAGCAGCTCGGGTCTGGATAGCAATGAGCAGTTCTTC.

This chain uses TRBV9 with TRBJ2-3; TRBD2 agrees at 11 bases. V lost 5 bases, J lost 4 bases, and 3 bases stayed unmatched. Germline V lookup: CDR1 SGDLS, CDR2 YYNGEE. The length of the CDR3 is 14 residues. This CDR3 is CASSTSGSSDTQYF. CDR3 DNA sequence: TGTGCCAGCAGTACTAGCGGGAGTTCAGATACGCAGTATTTT.

CDR3 sequence reads: CASSSAGELFF. The DNA for the CDR3 is TGTGCCAGTAGTAGCGCCGGGGAGCTGTTTTTT. The chain recombines TRBV19 with TRBJ2-2; the D is unclear. Germline V CDR1 and CDR2: LNHDA, SQIVND (reference sequence). Trimming removed 4 bases from V and 6 bases from J, with 3 bases in between. CDR3 size: 11 residues. Variable domain in full (rest from reference TRBV19 and TRBJ2-2): DGGITQSPKYLFRKEGQNVTLSCEQNLNHDAMYWYRQDPGQGLRLIYYSQIVNDFQKGDIAEGYSVSREKKESFPLTVTSAQKNPTAFYLCASSSAGELFFGEGSRLTVL.

This clone was detected only a few times. The chain is built from TRBV5-1 and TRBJ1-1, with D possibly matching TRBD1 (6 bases). CDR1 SGHRS and CDR2 YFSETQ come from the germline V gene. Trimming took 2 bases from V and 2 from J, leaving 19 bases between them. The CDR3 length is 17 residues. CDR3 sequence: CASSLGLGGLPNTEAFF. CDR3 nucleotides: TGCGCCAGCAGCTTAGGGTTGGGGGGGCTTCCAAACACTGAAGCTTTCTTT.

This chain links TRBV6-6 with TRBJ2-3; D is perhaps TRBD2 (5 bases). This CDR3 has 16 amino acids. Germline assignment: CDR1 MNHNY and CDR2 SVGAGI (reference sequence). V was cut by 7 bases and J by 6 bases, with 23 bases left in between. CDR3 coding DNA: TGTGCCAGCACCCCCCTACGGACCGGGGAAAGTGATACGCAGTATTTT. Translated, it gives CASTPLRTGESDTQYF.

This chain joins TRBV27 and TRBJ2-6, with 8 bases fitting TRBD1. CDR1 and CDR2 from the germline V gene are MNHEY and SMNVEV (reference sequence). V dropped 4 bases and J dropped 2; count of bases not matched to a gene: 10. The CDR3 extends over 18 amino acids. The CDR3 region has the DNA TGTGCCAGCAGTTCCCCGTTCAGGGGGCGCACTGGGGCCAACGTCCTGACTTTC. It codes for CASSSPFRGRTGANVLTF.

The chain joins TRBV27 to TRBJ2-5; D may be TRBD2 (6 bases). In germline, CDR1 is MNHEY, CDR2 SMNVEV (reference sequence). V was shortened by 5 bases and J by 5 bases, with 15 bases between the two germline ends. This CDR3 contains 14 residues. CDR3: CASSVTGDWETQYF. CDR3 DNA: TGTGCCAGCAGTGTTACCGGGGACTGGGAGACCCAGTACTTC.

The chain recombines TRBV5-6 with TRBJ2-7; D may be TRBD1 (5 bases). Germline CDR1 reads SGHDT; CDR2 reads YYEEEE. There are 14 residues in the CDR3. V gave up 0 bases and J gave up 1 base, with 8 bases separating them. The CDR3 protein is CASSLGAGSYEQYF. CDR3 nucleotide sequence: TGTGCCAGCAGCTTGGGGGCAGGGTCCTACGAGCAGTACTTC.

This chain joins TRBV9 and TRBJ2-7, with TRBD1 as a possible D gene (6 bases). CDR1 is SGDLS, CDR2 YYNGEE, per germline. V dropped 0 bases and J dropped 2 bases, with 9 bases sitting between them. This CDR3 has 14 amino acids. The CDR3 here is CASSVGTDPYEQYF. CDR3 nucleotide sequence: TGTGCCAGCAGCGTAGGGACAGATCCCTACGAGCAGTACTTC.

This chain uses TRBV6-5 with TRBJ1-2, with no clear D. This CDR3 has 13 residues. Looked up from germline, CDR1 is MNHEY and CDR2 is SVGAGI. V lost 6 bases to trimming and J lost 8 bases, with 16 bases between them. CDR3 bases: TGTGCCAGCAGCTCAAGGTCCTCAGGCGGCTACACCTTC. This encodes CASSSRSSGGYTF.

DNA of the CDR3: TGTGCCAGCAGCGGAGGACAGGGGAGCGTAGATACGCAGTATTTT. Encoded protein: CASSGGQGSVDTQYF. V is TRBV5-4 and J is TRBJ2-3, with 9 bases identical to TRBD1. The CDR3 loop spans 15 amino acids. With V trimmed by 4 bases and J by 5 bases, 8 bases remained unmatched. CDR1 and CDR2 from the germline V gene are SGHNT and YYREEE (reference sequence).

The J gene is TRBJ2-3, the V gene TRBV7-9; D gene uncertain. The CDR3 has 12 amino acids. From germline, CDR1 is SEHNR and CDR2 FQNEAQ (reference sequence). The germline V and J ends were trimmed by 8 bases and 0 bases, with 6 bases remaining between them. The CDR3 reads CASGLSTDTQYF. DNA of the CDR3: TGTGCCAGCGGCCTCAGCACAGATACGCAGTATTTT.

The chain uses TRBV6-5 and TRBJ1-1, with 7 bases matching TRBD1. CDR1 is MNHEY, CDR2 SVGAGI, per germline. CDR3 length equals 13 residues. V shed 6 bases and J 0 bases; nucleotides not matched to a gene: 1. The CDR3 sequence: CASSGQVNTEAFF. As DNA, the CDR3 is TGTGCCAGCAGCGGACAGGTGAACACTGAAGCTTTCTTT.

The chain uses TRBV29-1 and TRBJ1-4; D gene unclear. The CDR3 is 11 amino acids. Trimming took 7 bases from V and 12 from J, leaving 15 bases between them. CDR1 and CDR2 (germline): SQVTM, ANQGSEA. The CDR3 sequence: CSALRNEQLFF. The CDR3 nucleotides read TGCAGCGCCTTGAGAAATGAGCAACTGTTTTTT.

This sequence joins TRBV28 and TRBJ1-2; 7 positions agree with TRBD1. CDR1 MDHEN and CDR2 SYDVKM come from the germline V gene. The junction had 5 bases not matched to a gene; V was cut back by 2 bases and J by 2 bases. The CDR3 is made up of 15 amino acids. The chain's CDR3 is CASSLTRQGNYGYTF. The CDR3 nucleotides are TGTGCCAGCAGTTTAACTAGACAGGGCAACTATGGCTACACCTTC.

The V gene is TRBV4-3, the J gene TRBJ2-3; D is uncertain. This CDR3 spans 16 amino acids. Germline V gene data show CDR1 as LGHNA and CDR2 as YSLEER. V was cut by 0 bases and J by 3 bases, with 13 bases left in between. CDR3 in amino acids: CASSQEYYQVTDTQYF. CDR3 nucleotides: TGCGCCAGCAGCCAAGAGTATTATCAGGTAACAGATACGCAGTATTTT.

The V gene is TRBV2, the J gene TRBJ1-2; tentatively, D is TRBD1 (6 bases). Germline V gene lookup returns CDR1 SNHLY and CDR2 FYNNEI. The CDR3 is 13 residues long. V lost 8 bases to trimming and J lost 4 bases, with 14 bases between them. DNA for the CDR3: TGTGCCAGCGAGCCCAGGGGTGGCTATGGCTACACCTTC. The encoded protein is CASEPRGGYGYTF.